A selection of T cell receptor beta chains follows, all from one sample in a study of control samples from healthy donors and cancer patients. Assay: immunoSEQ multiplex PCR; the TCRdb copy retains only in-frame clones and omits some. The data contain 70,000 or so clones, 84% of them singletons. Sequencing input: blood. All receptors come from a man in his forties or fifties in good health. Both conserved end residues are part of each CDR3.

j_call | v_call | cdr3_aa
TRBJ2-3 | TRBV18 | CASSYTDTQYF
TRBJ2-7 | TRBV30 | CAWTPLAGERTYEQYF
TRBJ2-4 | TRBV3-1/TRBV3-2 | CASTQEPGAGGKNIQYF
TRBJ2-6 | TRBV9 | CASSPLAVSGANVLTF
TRBJ2-1 | TRBV11-3 | CASSLGQGGRSYNEQFF
TRBJ1-3 | TRBV7-2 | CASSWAGGNTIYF
TRBJ2-3 | TRBV7-8 | CASSFGPQSTQYF
TRBJ2-2 | TRBV28 | CASSFQGAGELFF
TRBJ2-7 | TRBV4-3 | CASSQDITAGSYEQYF
TRBJ2-1 | TRBV7-3 | CASSPRLGADEQFF
TRBJ2-5 | TRBV11-2 | CASSLVVSGGDQETQYF
TRBJ2-1 | TRBV6-5 | CASSYLRDYNEQFF
TRBJ2-7 | TRBV5-1 | CASSLEGQGFSYEQYF
TRBJ2-7 | TRBV10-3 | CAISESDRIHEQYF
TRBJ1-2 | TRBV14 | CASSLTGPGGYGYTF
TRBJ2-4 | TRBV7-2 | CASSPDTKNIQYF
TRBJ2-3 | TRBV2 | CASSSYRRGASTDTQYF
TRBJ1-4 | TRBV15 | CATTSGSPNEKLFF
TRBJ1-5 | TRBV30 | CAWSGGTGNQPQHF
TRBJ2-3 | TRBV9 | CASSVSAGDTDTQYF
TRBJ2-7 | TRBV24-1 | CATSERPLAGKTYEQYF
TRBJ1-2 | TRBV28 | CASSLGGFYGYTF
TRBJ2-7 | TRBV7-6 | CASSSRLAGVYEQYF
TRBJ2-5 | TRBV3-1/TRBV3-2 | CASSQDVVAGETQYF
TRBJ2-2 | TRBV12-3/TRBV12-4 | CASSLQGFGELFF
TRBJ1-1 | TRBV6-2/TRBV6-3 | CASSYIGGSAEAFF
TRBJ1-3 | TRBV18 | CASSASGTAILSGNTIYF
TRBJ2-1 | TRBV20-1 | CSASETRRGLNEQFF
TRBJ2-7 | TRBV27 | CASSFLSLSSYEQYF
TRBJ2-6 | TRBV18 | CASSPTGQIITSGANVLTF
TRBJ2-1 | TRBV2 | CASKSGTNSYNEQFF
TRBJ1-5 | TRBV28 | CASSSPGQFQPQHF
TRBJ1-5 | TRBV7-2 | CASSSDRGRNQPQHF
TRBJ2-1 | TRBV19 | CASGTSGLYNEQFF
TRBJ2-5 | TRBV5-4 | CASSLQTSGRKTQYF
TRBJ1-1 | TRBV5-1 | CASSLVGRGYTEAFF
TRBJ1-1 | TRBV29-1 | CSAQRTEAFF
TRBJ1-5 | TRBV12-5 | CASGLNDDNQPQHF
TRBJ1-4 | TRBV5-4 | CASSLAGTNEKLFF
TRBJ2-2 | TRBV7-2 | CASSSGTKTKELFF
TRBJ2-5 | TRBV29-1 | CSVEGPNEGKTQYF
TRBJ1-3 | TRBV5-4 | CASSAQGARGNTIYF
TRBJ2-3 | TRBV5-1 | CASKQSGLRLTDTQYF
TRBJ1-2 | TRBV5-1 | CASSQTDPGRGYTF
TRBJ2-6 | TRBV5-6 | CASSLVGRGPGANVLTF
TRBJ2-1 | TRBV5-1 | CASSLDMGTGANEQFF
TRBJ2-2 | TRBV7-3 | CASSLNGRNTGELFF
TRBJ2-7 | TRBV7-2 | CASSWASYEQYF
TRBJ2-6 | TRBV5-4 | CASSLDGTGANVLTF
TRBJ2-1 | TRBV6-4 | CASSDSTGEANEQFF
TRBJ1-2 | TRBV6-4 | CASSFPGTEYGYTF
TRBJ2-2 | TRBV30 | CAWKRVVLSTGELFF